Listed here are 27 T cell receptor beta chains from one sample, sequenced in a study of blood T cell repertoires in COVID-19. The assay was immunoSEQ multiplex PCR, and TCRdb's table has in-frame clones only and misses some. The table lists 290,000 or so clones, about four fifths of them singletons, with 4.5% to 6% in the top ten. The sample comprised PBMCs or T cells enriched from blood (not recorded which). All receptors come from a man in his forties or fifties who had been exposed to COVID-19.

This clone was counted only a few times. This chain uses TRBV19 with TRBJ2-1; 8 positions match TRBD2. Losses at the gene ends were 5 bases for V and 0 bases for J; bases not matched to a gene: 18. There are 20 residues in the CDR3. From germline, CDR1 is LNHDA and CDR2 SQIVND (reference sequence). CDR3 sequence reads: CASSRRSALLAASSYNEQFF. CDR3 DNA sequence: TGTGCCAGTAGTCGTAGATCGGCCTTACTAGCGGCGAGCTCCTACAATGAGCAGTTCTTC. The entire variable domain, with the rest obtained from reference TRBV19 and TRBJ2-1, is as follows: DGGITQSPKYLFRKEGQNVTLSCEQNLNHDAMYWYRQDPGQGLRLIYYSQIVNDFQKGDIAEGYSVSREKKESFPLTVTSAQKNPTAFYLCASSRRSALLAASSYNEQFFGPGTRLTVL.

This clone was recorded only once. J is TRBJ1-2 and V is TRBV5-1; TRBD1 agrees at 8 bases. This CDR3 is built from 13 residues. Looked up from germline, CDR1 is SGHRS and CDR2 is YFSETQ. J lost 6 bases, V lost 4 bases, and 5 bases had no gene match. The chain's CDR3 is CASSLGQGDGYTF. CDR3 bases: TGCGCCAGCAGCCTAGGACAGGGAGATGGCTACACCTTC.

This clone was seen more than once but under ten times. The CDR3 nucleotides are TGTGCCAGCAGTGAAGAGGGTTACGAGCAGTACTTC. As protein: CASSEEGYEQYF. The chain couples TRBV25-1 to TRBJ2-7; weak D call: TRBD2 (5 bases). The V end was cut by 2 bases, the J end by 4 bases, with 6 bases between. This CDR3 is built from 12 residues. Germline CDR1 and CDR2: MGHDK and SYGVNS.

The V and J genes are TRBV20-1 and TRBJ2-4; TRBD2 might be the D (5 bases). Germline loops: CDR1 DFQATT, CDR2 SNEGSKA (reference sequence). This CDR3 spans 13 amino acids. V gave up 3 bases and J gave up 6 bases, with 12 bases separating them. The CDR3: CSASVREGNIQYF. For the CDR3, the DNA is TGCAGTGCTAGTGTGAGAGAGGGAAACATTCAGTACTTC.

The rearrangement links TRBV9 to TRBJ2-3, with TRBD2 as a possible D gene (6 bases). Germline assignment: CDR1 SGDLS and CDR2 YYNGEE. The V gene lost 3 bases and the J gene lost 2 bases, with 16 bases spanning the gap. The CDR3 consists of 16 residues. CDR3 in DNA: TGTGCCAGCAGCGCCCGACCTGGGGAGGTCACAGATACGCAGTATTTT. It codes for CASSARPGEVTDTQYF. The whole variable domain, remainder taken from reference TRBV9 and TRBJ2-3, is DSGVTQTPKHLITATGQRVTLRCSPRSGDLSVYWYQQSLDQGLQFLIQYYNGEERAKGNILERFSAQQFPDLHSELNLSSLELGDSALYFCASSARPGEVTDTQYFGPGTRLTVL.

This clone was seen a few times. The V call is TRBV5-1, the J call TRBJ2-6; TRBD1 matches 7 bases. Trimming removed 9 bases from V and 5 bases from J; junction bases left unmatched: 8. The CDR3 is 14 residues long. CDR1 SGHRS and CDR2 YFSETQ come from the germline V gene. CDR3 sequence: CATQEGGWANVLTF. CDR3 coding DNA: TGCGCCACCCAGGAAGGGGGCTGGGCCAACGTCCTGACTTTC.

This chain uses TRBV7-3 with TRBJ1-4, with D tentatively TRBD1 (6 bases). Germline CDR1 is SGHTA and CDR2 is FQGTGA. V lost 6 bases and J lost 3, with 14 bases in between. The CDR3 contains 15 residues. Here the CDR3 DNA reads TGTGCCAGCAGTACAGGGTTCGCTGCTAATGAAAAACTGTTTTTT. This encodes CASSTGFAANEKLFF.

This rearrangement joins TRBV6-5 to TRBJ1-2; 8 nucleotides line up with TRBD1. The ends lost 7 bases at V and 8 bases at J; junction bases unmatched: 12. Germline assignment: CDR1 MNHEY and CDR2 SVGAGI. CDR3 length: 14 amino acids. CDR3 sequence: CASKLQTGVEGYTF. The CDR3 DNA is TGTGCCAGCAAACTTCAGACAGGGGTTGAGGGCTACACCTTC.

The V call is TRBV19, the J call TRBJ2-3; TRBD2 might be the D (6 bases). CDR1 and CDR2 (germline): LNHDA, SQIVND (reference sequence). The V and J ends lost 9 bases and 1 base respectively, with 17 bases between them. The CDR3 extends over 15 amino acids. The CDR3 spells CASRTEGAGTDTQYF. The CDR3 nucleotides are TGTGCCAGCCGCACGGAGGGAGCGGGCACAGATACGCAGTATTTT.

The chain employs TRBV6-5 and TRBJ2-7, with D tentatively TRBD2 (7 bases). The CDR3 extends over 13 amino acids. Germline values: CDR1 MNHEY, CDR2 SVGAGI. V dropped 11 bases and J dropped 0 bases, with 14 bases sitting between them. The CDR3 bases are TGTGCCTCGGGGGGCGCGGGCTCCTACGAGCAGTACTTC. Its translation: CASGGAGSYEQYF.

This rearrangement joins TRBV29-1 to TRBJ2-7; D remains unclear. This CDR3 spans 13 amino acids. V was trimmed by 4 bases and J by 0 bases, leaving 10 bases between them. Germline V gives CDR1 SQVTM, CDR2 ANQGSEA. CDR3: CSVGAASSYEQYF. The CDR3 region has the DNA TGCAGCGTTGGGGCCGCGAGCTCCTACGAGCAGTACTTC.

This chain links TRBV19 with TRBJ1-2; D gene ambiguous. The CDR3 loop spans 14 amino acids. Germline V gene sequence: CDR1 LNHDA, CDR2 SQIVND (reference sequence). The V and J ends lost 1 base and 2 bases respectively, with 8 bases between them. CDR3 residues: CASSIGRGNYGYTF. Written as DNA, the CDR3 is TGTGCCAGTAGTATAGGCCGGGGAAACTATGGCTACACCTTC.

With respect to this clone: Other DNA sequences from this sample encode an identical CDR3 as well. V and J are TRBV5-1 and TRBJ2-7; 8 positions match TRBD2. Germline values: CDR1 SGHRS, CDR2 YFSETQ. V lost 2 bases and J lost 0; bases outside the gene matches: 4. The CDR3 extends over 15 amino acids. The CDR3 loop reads CASSLVAGSSYEQYF. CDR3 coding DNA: TGCGCCAGCAGCTTAGTAGCGGGAAGCTCCTACGAGCAGTACTTC.

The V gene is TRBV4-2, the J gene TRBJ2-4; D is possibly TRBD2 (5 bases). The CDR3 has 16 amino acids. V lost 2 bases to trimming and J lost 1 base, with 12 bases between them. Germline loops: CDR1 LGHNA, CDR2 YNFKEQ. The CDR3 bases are TGTGCCAGCAGCCAACTATCTAGCTCCGCCAAAAACATTCAGTACTTC. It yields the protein CASSQLSSSAKNIQYF.

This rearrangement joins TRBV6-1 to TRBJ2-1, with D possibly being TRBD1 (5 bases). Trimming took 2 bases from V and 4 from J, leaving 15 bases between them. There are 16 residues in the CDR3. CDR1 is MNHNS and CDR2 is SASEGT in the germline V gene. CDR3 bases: TGTGCCAGCAGTGAACCCGGGCAGGGTGCGTACAATGAGCAGTTCTTC. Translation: CASSEPGQGAYNEQFF.

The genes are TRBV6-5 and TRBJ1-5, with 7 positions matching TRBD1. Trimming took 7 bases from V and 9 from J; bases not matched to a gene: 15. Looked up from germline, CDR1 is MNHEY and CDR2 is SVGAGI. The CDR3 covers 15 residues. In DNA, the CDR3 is TGTGCCAGCAAAAAGGGGACAGCCCTGGGTTGGCCCCAGCATTTT. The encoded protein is CASKKGTALGWPQHF.

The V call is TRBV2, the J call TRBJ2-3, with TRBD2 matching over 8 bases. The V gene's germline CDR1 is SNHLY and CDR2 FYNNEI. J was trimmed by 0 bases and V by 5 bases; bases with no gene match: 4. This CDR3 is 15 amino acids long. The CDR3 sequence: CASSPSSGSTDTQYF. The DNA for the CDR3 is TGTGCCAGCAGTCCCTCTAGCGGGAGCACAGATACGCAGTATTTT.

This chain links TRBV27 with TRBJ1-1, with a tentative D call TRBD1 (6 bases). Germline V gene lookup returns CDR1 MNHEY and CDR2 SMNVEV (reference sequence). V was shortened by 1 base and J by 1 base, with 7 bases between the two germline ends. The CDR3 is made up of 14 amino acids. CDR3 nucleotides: TGTGCCAGCAGTTTATTGACAGGGAACACTGAAGCTTTCTTT. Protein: CASSLLTGNTEAFF.

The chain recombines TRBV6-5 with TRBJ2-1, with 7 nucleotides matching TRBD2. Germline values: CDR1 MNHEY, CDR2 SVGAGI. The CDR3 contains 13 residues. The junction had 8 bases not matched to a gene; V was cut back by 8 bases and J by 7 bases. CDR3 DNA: TGTGCCAGCGGGGGGGAGGGCCGAAATGAGCAGTTCTTC. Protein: CASGGEGRNEQFF.

The CDR3 region is CASSQLSPSGTSGRGMDYEQYF. CDR3 coding DNA: TGCGCCAGCAGTCAATTAAGCCCTAGCGGGACTAGCGGGAGGGGAATGGACTACGAGCAGTACTTC. This chain connects TRBV23-1 to TRBJ2-7, with 16 bases aligning to TRBD2. TRBV23-1 is an open reading frame, and its role is uncertain. The V segment lost 1 base and the J segment 3 bases; nucleotides outside the gene matches: 18. The length of the CDR3 is 22 residues.

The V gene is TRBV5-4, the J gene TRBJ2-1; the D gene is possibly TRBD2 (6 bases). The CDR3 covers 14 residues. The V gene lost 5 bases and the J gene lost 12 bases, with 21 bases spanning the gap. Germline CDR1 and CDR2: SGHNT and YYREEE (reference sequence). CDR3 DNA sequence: TGTGCCAGCAGTGTAGCGGAGCTTACATTCGGGCAGTTCTTC. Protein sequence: CASSVAELTFGQFF.

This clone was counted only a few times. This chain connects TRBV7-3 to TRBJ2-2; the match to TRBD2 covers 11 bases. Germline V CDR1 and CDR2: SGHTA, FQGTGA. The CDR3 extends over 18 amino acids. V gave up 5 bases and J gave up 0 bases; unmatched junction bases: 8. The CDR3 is CASSPIPGLAANTGELFF. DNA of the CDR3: TGTGCCAGCAGCCCAATTCCGGGACTAGCGGCGAACACCGGGGAGCTGTTTTTT.

The CDR3 protein is CASSSLGGLAFF. CDR3 bases: TGTGCCAGCAGTTCCCTGGGGGGGTTGGCTTTCTTT. The chain links TRBV27 to TRBJ1-1; D might be TRBD1 (5 bases). V shed 4 bases and J shed 11 bases, with 14 bases lying between them. Germline CDR1 is MNHEY and CDR2 is SMNVEV (reference sequence). CDR3 size: 12 residues.

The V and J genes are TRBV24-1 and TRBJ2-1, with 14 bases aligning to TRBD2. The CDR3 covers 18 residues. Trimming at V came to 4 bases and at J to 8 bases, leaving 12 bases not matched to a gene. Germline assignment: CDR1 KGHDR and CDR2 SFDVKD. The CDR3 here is CATSDGPGLAGAGDEQFF. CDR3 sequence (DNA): TGTGCCACCAGTGACGGACCGGGACTAGCGGGAGCGGGGGATGAGCAGTTCTTC.

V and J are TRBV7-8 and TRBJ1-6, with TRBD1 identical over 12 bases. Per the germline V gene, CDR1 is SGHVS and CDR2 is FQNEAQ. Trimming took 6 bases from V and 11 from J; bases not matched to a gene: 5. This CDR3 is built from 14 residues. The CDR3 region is CASRPGQGAAPLHF. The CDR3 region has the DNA TGTGCCAGCAGGCCGGGACAGGGGGCGGCACCCCTCCACTTT. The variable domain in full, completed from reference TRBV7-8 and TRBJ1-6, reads GAGVSQSPRYKVAKRGQDVALRCDPISGHVSLFWYQQALGQGPEFLTYFQNEAQLDKSGLPSDRFFAERPEGSVSTLKIQRTQQEDSAVYLCASRPGQGAAPLHFGNGTRLTVT.

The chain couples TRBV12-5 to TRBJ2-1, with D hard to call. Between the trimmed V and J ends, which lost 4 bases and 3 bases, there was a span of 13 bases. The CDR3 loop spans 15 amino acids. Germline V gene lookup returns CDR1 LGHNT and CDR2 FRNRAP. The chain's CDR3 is CASGSTRSYYNEQFF. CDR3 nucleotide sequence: TGTGCTAGTGGTTCGACTCGTTCCTACTACAATGAGCAGTTCTTC.

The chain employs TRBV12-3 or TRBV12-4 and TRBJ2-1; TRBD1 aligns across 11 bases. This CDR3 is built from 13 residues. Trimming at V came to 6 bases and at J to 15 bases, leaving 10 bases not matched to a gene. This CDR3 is CASSRNAGTGGFF. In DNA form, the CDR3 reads TGTGCCAGCAGCAGAAACGCCGGGACAGGGGGGTTCTTC.